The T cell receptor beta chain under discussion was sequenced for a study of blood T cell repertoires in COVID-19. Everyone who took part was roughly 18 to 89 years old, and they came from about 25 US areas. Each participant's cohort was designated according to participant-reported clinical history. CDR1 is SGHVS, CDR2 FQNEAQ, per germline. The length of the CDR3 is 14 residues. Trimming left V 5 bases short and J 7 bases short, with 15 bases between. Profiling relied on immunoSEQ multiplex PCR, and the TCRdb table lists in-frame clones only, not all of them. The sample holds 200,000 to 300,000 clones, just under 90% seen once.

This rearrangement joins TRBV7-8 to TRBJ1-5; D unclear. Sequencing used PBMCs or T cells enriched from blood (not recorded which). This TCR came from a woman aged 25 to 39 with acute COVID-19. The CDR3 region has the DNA TGTGCCAGCAGCGAGTCCCGGACGGGGCAGCCCCAGCATTTT. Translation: CASSESRTGQPQHF.